The present entry profiles one T cell receptor (beta chain) with its context. The data originate from a study of cytomegalovirus exposure and HLA in healthy donors. PCR involved 60 Vbeta and 13 Jbeta primers. Generated by immunoSEQ multiplex PCR, the TCRdb table keeps only in-frame clones and is missing some. The sample has fewer than 90,000 clones; 79% are singletons. Trimming removed 3 bases at V and 8 bases at J, with 10 bases between. Germline-derived CDR1 and CDR2 are MNHEY and SVGAGI. The CDR3 runs 12 residues. This sequence originates from a woman aged 35 to 49 in good health and CMV-seropositive. Sequenced sample: PBMCs. The chain carries TRBV6-5 and TRBJ1-1, with D perhaps TRBD1 (6 bases). CDR3 residues: CASSYSTGEAFF. The CDR3, as DNA: TGTGCCAGCAGTTATTCTACAGGGGAAGCTTTCTTT.